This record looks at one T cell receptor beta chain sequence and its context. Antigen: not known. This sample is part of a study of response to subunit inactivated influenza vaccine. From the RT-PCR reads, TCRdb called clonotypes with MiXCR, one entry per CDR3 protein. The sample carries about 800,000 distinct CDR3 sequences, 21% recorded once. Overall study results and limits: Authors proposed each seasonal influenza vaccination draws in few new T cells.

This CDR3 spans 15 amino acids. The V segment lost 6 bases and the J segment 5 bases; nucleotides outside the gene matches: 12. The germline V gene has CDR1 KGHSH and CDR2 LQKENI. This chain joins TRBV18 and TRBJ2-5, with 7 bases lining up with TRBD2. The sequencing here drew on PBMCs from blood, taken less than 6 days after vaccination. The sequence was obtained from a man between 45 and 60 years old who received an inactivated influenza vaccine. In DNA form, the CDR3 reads TGTGCCAGCTCGGAAGCGGGACTCAGAATGGAGACCCAGTACTTC. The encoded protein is CASSEAGLRMETQYF.